This entry lists 21 T cell receptor beta chains sequenced from one sample in a study of blood T cell repertoires in COVID-19. Repertoires were generated with immunoSEQ multiplex PCR, while TCRdb's copy carries only in-frame clones and drops some. The sample lists roughly 160,000 clones, 84% occurring once. The material sequenced was PBMCs or T cells enriched from blood (not recorded which). All receptors derive from a man over 45 who had recovered from COVID-19.

A few counts support this clone. The V gene is TRBV6-2 or TRBV6-3, the J gene TRBJ2-2, with D possibly being TRBD1 (6 bases). Germline V gives CDR1 MNHEY, CDR2 SVGEGT. This CDR3 comprises 16 residues. Trimming shortened V by 6 bases and J by 0 bases, and 14 bases separated the two germline ends. CDR3: CASSQQGFANTGELFF. CDR3 sequence (DNA): TGTGCCAGCAGCCAACAGGGTTTCGCGAACACCGGGGAGCTGTTTTTT.

The genes are TRBV9 and TRBJ1-4; D is possibly TRBD1 (6 bases). V lost 4 bases, J lost 7 bases, and 17 bases lay in between. Per the germline V gene, CDR1 is SGDLS and CDR2 is YYNGEE. The CDR3 extends over 15 amino acids. The DNA for the CDR3 is TGTGCCAGCAGCCTCACCGGGACATCGCTTGAAAAACTGTTTTTT. Its protein product is CASSLTGTSLEKLFF.

The rearrangement joins TRBV7-2 to TRBJ1-2; tentative D call: TRBD1 (5 bases). Trimming shortened V by 1 base and J by 8 bases, and 14 bases separated the two germline ends. The CDR3 loop spans 14 amino acids. CDR1 and CDR2 (germline): SGHTA, FQGNSA. In nucleotides, the CDR3 is TGTGCCAGCAGCTTAGGTCGGGGGGAAGGCGGCTACACCTTC. It translates to CASSLGRGEGGYTF.

The chain links TRBV4-3 to TRBJ1-2; D gene unclear. Deletions cut 0 bases from V and 6 bases from J, with 14 bases between. Per germline, CDR1 LGHNA and CDR2 YSLEER. The CDR3 runs to 15 residues. CDR3 DNA sequence: TGCGCCAGCAGCCAAGAACCCTGGGCAGCCCATGGCTACACCTTC. It encodes CASSQEPWAAHGYTF.

The rearrangement links TRBV5-1 to TRBJ2-1, with 7 bases matching TRBD1. The germline CDR1 and CDR2 sequences are SGHRS and YFSETQ. After removal of 4 bases from V and 9 bases from J, the junction contained 22 bases not matched to a gene. CDR3 size: 18 residues. The CDR3 region is CASSSSPTVTGPSFEQFF. The CDR3 DNA is TGCGCCAGCAGCAGCTCTCCAACTGTGACAGGGCCGTCGTTTGAGCAGTTCTTC. The whole variable domain, filled in from reference TRBV5-1 and TRBJ2-1, reads KAGVTQTPRYLIKTRGQQVTLSCSPISGHRSVSWYQQTPGQGLQFLFEYFSETQRNKGNFPGRFSGRQFSNSRSEMNVSTLELGDSALYLCASSSSPTVTGPSFEQFFGPGTRLTVL.

V usage is TRBV12-3 or TRBV12-4 and J usage is TRBJ2-1; perhaps TRBD1 as D (6 bases). Trimming pared 5 bases from V and 8 bases from J, leaving 10 bases between. The CDR3 consists of 12 residues. In DNA, the CDR3 is TGTGCCAGCAGTAGGGGGATAGATGAGCAGTTCTTC. It yields the protein CASSRGIDEQFF.

This chain connects TRBV18 to TRBJ2-1, with D perhaps matching TRBD2 (6 bases). The CDR3 is 14 amino acids. V dropped 2 bases and J dropped 9 bases, with 14 bases sitting between them. Germline CDR1 KGHSH, CDR2 LQKENI. CDR3 loop: CASSPGTPSGEQFF. The CDR3 coding sequence is TGTGCCAGCTCACCAGGGACTCCCAGCGGTGAGCAGTTCTTC.

This clone came up a few times. The chain joins TRBV3-1 (or the pseudogene TRBV3-2) to TRBJ1-6; D gene ambiguous. CDR3 length: 16 amino acids. Germline assignment: CDR1 LGHDT and CDR2 YNNKEL (reference sequence). Trimming left V 4 bases short and J 2 bases short, with 12 bases between. In DNA form, the CDR3 reads TGTGCCAGCAGCCCGAGCATAAGCGCCTATAATTCACCCCTCCACTTT. Translated: CASSPSISAYNSPLHF.

The chain links TRBV2 to TRBJ1-1; possible D gene TRBD1, 5 bases. The germline gives CDR1 SNHLY, CDR2 FYNNEI. The CDR3 extends over 14 amino acids. V was clipped by 3 bases and J by 6 bases, with 14 bases between them. CDR3 sequence reads: CASSEAPGGAEAFF. Here the CDR3 DNA reads TGTGCCAGCAGTGAGGCCCCTGGGGGGGCTGAAGCTTTCTTT.

The chain employs TRBV10-3 and TRBJ2-7; 10 bases are shared with TRBD1. CDR3 length: 14 amino acids. Germline assignment: CDR1 ENHRY and CDR2 SYGVKD. J was trimmed by 5 bases and V by 5 bases; bases with no gene match: 6. The CDR3 region is CAISRDRGLNEQYF. The CDR3, as DNA: TGTGCCATCAGTCGTGACAGGGGGCTCAACGAGCAGTACTTC.

A note on this clone: Different DNA sequences within this sample yield the same CDR3. The chain joins TRBV28 to TRBJ1-2; D not resolved. Germline V gene sequence: CDR1 MDHEN, CDR2 SYDVKM. V lost 4 bases, J lost 5 bases, and 5 bases lay in between. The CDR3 is 11 residues long. CDR3 sequence: CASSSRYGYTF. The CDR3 DNA sequence: TGTGCCAGCAGTTCCCGGTATGGCTACACCTTC.

The rearrangement joins TRBV2 to TRBJ1-1; weak D call: TRBD1 (6 bases). Trimming took 7 bases from V and 0 from J, leaving 21 bases between them. CDR3 length: 17 amino acids. Germline-derived CDR1 and CDR2 are SNHLY and FYNNEI. CDR3 coding DNA: TGTGCCAGCAAAGTCCTGGACAGACGGCGAGTGAACACTGAAGCTTTCTTT. Amino acids: CASKVLDRRRVNTEAFF.

This clone was seen once. The chain joins TRBV21-1 to TRBJ2-7; TRBD1, the table's D call, was not compared with the DNA. TRBV21-1 is noted as a pseudogene. The CDR3 covers 14 residues. The CDR3 protein is CASSKGRQGDEQYF. CDR3 nucleotide sequence: TGTGCCAGCAGCAAAGGTCGACAGGGCGACGAGCAGTACTTC.

The gene calls are TRBV7-2 and TRBJ2-1, with D possibly TRBD2 on 6 matching bases. Germline-derived CDR1 and CDR2 are SGHTA and FQGNSA. The CDR3 has 15 amino acids. Trimming stripped 4 bases from V and 0 bases from J, with 10 bases between. The chain's CDR3 is CASSWDSSSYNEQFF. As DNA, the CDR3 is TGTGCCAGCAGCTGGGACTCGAGCTCCTACAATGAGCAGTTCTTC.

The V and J genes are TRBV9 and TRBJ2-1; D may be TRBD2 (6 bases). Per germline, CDR1 SGDLS and CDR2 YYNGEE. V lost 4 bases and J 5 bases, leaving 13 bases between the germline ends. This CDR3 has 14 residues. Here the CDR3 reads CASSQGLINNEQFF. In DNA form, the CDR3 reads TGTGCCAGCAGCCAAGGACTAATAAACAATGAGCAGTTCTTC.

The rearrangement joins TRBV27 to TRBJ1-5, with unresolved D. The CDR3 length is 16 residues. CDR1 is MNHEY, CDR2 SMNVEV, per germline (reference sequence). Trimming removed 5 bases at V and 4 bases at J, with 18 bases between. CDR3 sequence reads: CASSTLSRVGNQPQHF. The CDR3 DNA is TGTGCCAGCAGTACCCTGTCGCGGGTTGGAAATCAGCCCCAGCATTTT.

J is TRBJ2-7 and V is TRBV21-1; the tabulated D call, TRBD1, remains unverified against the DNA. TRBV21-1 is classified as a pseudogene. This CDR3 has 15 amino acids. CDR3 loop: CASSKDQGSDYEQYF. The CDR3, as DNA: TGTGCCAGCAGCAAAGACCAGGGGTCGGACTACGAGCAGTACTTC.

In this sample, this clone turned up a few times. The chain couples TRBV2 to TRBJ1-1, with 8 nucleotides matching TRBD1. The CDR3 runs 15 residues. Germline values: CDR1 SNHLY, CDR2 FYNNEI. With 5 bases clipped from V and 0 bases from J, the junction kept 5 bases outside the gene matches. The CDR3 DNA follows: TGTGCCAGCAGTATAGGACAGGGCCTGAACACTGAAGCTTTCTTT. Translating gives CASSIGQGLNTEAFF.

This chain joins TRBV18 and TRBJ2-1; D is undetermined. V shed 5 bases and J shed 8 bases, with 13 bases lying between them. Looked up from germline, CDR1 is KGHSH and CDR2 is LQKENI. The CDR3 has 13 amino acids. The CDR3 region is CASSEVERYEQFF. In nucleotides, the CDR3 is TGTGCCAGCTCAGAGGTCGAGCGTTATGAGCAGTTCTTC.

V gene TRBV12-5 combines with J gene TRBJ2-5; 7 nucleotides agree with TRBD1. Germline CDR1 LGHNT, CDR2 FRNRAP. Trimming removed 6 bases from V and 3 bases from J; junction bases left unmatched: 4. This CDR3 comprises 13 residues. CDR3 loop: CASGSDREETQYF. CDR3 DNA sequence: TGTGCTAGTGGCTCTGACAGGGAAGAGACCCAGTACTTC.

The chain carries TRBV9 and TRBJ2-3; D call uncertain. The V gene lost 0 bases and the J gene lost 8 bases, with 10 bases spanning the gap. Germline V CDR1 and CDR2: SGDLS, YYNGEE. The length of the CDR3 is 13 residues. The DNA for the CDR3 is TGTGCCAGCAGCGTAGATAACGGTTTTACGCAGTATTTT. It codes for CASSVDNGFTQYF.